The 20 T cell receptor beta chains presented below share a single source sample, sequenced in a study of T cells in narcolepsy. The method was immunoSEQ multiplex PCR; TCRdb's version includes in-frame clones alone and lacks a portion of them. The sample holds more than 20,000 clones, more than 65% seen once. The sample taken for sequencing was memory (CD45RA-) CD4+ T cells from blood. These receptors all come from a human donor in good health.

This clone was found a few times. The rearrangement links TRBV28 to TRBJ2-3; tentatively, D is TRBD2 (5 bases). This CDR3 has 14 amino acids. CDR1 and CDR2 from the germline V gene are MDHEN and SYDVKM. Trimming pared 6 bases from V and 6 bases from J, leaving 16 bases between. CDR3 DNA sequence: TGTGCCAGCAGCCCAGACTCCTCGGGGGATACGCAGTATTTT. Protein: CASSPDSSGDTQYF.

The chain combines TRBV7-3 with TRBJ1-4; D may be TRBD1 (5 bases). V was shortened by 1 base and J by 6 bases, with 6 bases between the two germline ends. The germline V gene encodes CDR1 SGHTA and CDR2 FQGTGA. The CDR3 has 13 residues. CDR3 residues: CASSLRGDEKLFF. CDR3 nucleotides: TGTGCCAGCAGCTTAAGGGGGGATGAAAAACTGTTTTTT. Full variable domain (rest looked up from reference TRBV7-3 and TRBJ1-4): GAGVSQTPSNKVTEKGKYVELRCDPISGHTALYWYRQSLGQGPEFLIYFQGTGAADDSGLPNDRFFAVRPEGSVSTLKIQRTERGDSAVYLCASSLRGDEKLFFGSGTQLSVL.

This rearrangement joins TRBV28 to TRBJ1-1, with D unresolved. The germline V gene has CDR1 MDHEN and CDR2 SYDVKM. V lost 4 bases and J 4 bases, leaving 19 bases between the germline ends. CDR3 size: 16 residues. As DNA, the CDR3 is TGTGCCAGCAGTTACCTCGGGAAGGACCGTGGCACTGAAGCTTTCTTT. Amino acids: CASSYLGKDRGTEAFF.

The V call is TRBV9, the J call TRBJ2-5; D remains ambiguous. Germline CDR1 SGDLS, CDR2 YYNGEE. Trimming stripped 0 bases from V and 3 bases from J, with 9 bases between. The CDR3 covers 14 residues. The CDR3 spells CASSVGPLEETQYF. DNA for the CDR3: TGTGCCAGCAGCGTAGGCCCCTTAGAAGAGACCCAGTACTTC.

The chain joins TRBV5-4 to TRBJ1-1; 8 bases align to TRBD1. V was clipped by 4 bases and J by 4 bases; unmatched bases: 9. In germline, CDR1 is SGHNT, CDR2 YYREEE (reference sequence). This CDR3 is 15 amino acids long. CDR3 sequence: CASSGLQGARTEAFF. Here the CDR3 DNA reads TGTGCCAGCAGCGGACTGCAGGGGGCGCGCACTGAAGCTTTCTTT.

This clone has only a few counts. The chain combines TRBV23-1 with TRBJ2-7; no definite D call. TRBV23-1 is an open reading frame whose function is uncertain. The CDR3 consists of 14 residues. V lost 1 base and J 6 bases, leaving 13 bases between the germline ends. The CDR3 region is CASSQWSCLIEQYF. Here the CDR3 DNA reads TGCGCCAGCAGTCAATGGTCCTGTCTTATCGAGCAGTACTTC.

The V and J genes are TRBV30 and TRBJ2-5; TRBD1 matches at 7 bases. CDR3 length: 15 residues. V shed 1 base and J 1 base; nucleotides not matched to a gene: 6. The germline gives CDR1 GTSNPN, CDR2 SVGIG (reference sequence). In nucleotides, the CDR3 is TGTGCCTGGAGTGGCCTTTGGGACAGCCAAGAGACCCAGTACTTC. It translates to CAWSGLWDSQETQYF.

The chain couples TRBV5-1 to TRBJ2-7, with no clear D. This CDR3 region has 11 residues. CDR1 is SGHRS and CDR2 is YFSETQ in the germline V gene. Trimming left V 7 bases short and J 3 bases short, with 8 bases between. CDR3 residues: CASRRDYEQYF. The CDR3 region has the DNA TGCGCCAGCCGGAGAGACTACGAGCAGTACTTC.

The chain combines TRBV5-1 with TRBJ2-5; 10 positions agree with TRBD2. TRBJ2-7 matches the DNA end more closely, so the J call is doubtful. Germline CDR1 reads SGHRS; CDR2 reads YFSETQ. This CDR3 spans 15 amino acids. The DNA of the CDR3 is TGCGCCAGCAGCTTATTGGCTAGCGGGAGCCACGAGCAGTACTTC. This gives the protein CASSLLASGSHEQYF.

This chain uses TRBV7-9 with TRBJ1-2; 7 nucleotides line up with TRBD1. Trimming took 6 bases from V and 4 from J; bases not matched to a gene: 11. Germline V gene sequence: CDR1 SEHNR, CDR2 FQNEAQ (reference sequence). This CDR3 is 15 amino acids long. The CDR3 sequence: CASSRRQGIFYGYTF. As DNA, the CDR3 is TGTGCCAGCAGTCGTAGACAGGGAATTTTCTATGGCTACACCTTC.

The V call is TRBV7-9, the J call TRBJ2-1; D possibly corresponds to TRBD1 (5 bases). V shed 5 bases and J shed 12 bases, with 17 bases lying between them. The CDR3 extends over 13 amino acids. In germline, CDR1 is SEHNR, CDR2 FQNEAQ (reference sequence). CDR3 protein: CASSPTQVLGQFF. CDR3 sequence (DNA): TGTGCCAGCAGCCCGACACAGGTCCTGGGGCAGTTCTTC.

The chain has TRBV30 and TRBJ2-5; D may be TRBD1 or TRBD2 (6 bases each). The CDR3 runs 16 residues. V was clipped by 3 bases and J by 0 bases, with 17 bases between them. The germline CDR1 and CDR2 sequences are GTSNPN and SVGIG (reference sequence). CDR3 region: CAWRDHRAGYQETQYF. CDR3 nucleotide sequence: TGTGCCTGGAGAGACCACAGGGCGGGGTACCAAGAGACCCAGTACTTC.

This rearrangement joins TRBV7-2 to TRBJ1-2; D is perhaps TRBD1 (6 bases). CDR3 size: 15 residues. V was clipped by 4 bases and J by 6 bases, with 18 bases between them. Germline V lookup: CDR1 SGHTA, CDR2 FQGNSA. The CDR3, as DNA: TGTGCCAGCAGCTCATTCTACAGGGCAGGAAATGGCTACACCTTC. This encodes CASSSFYRAGNGYTF. Filled out from reference TRBV7-2 and TRBJ1-2, the complete variable domain reads GAGVSQSPSNKVTEKGKDVELRCDPISGHTALYWYRQSLGQGLEFLIYFQGNSAPDKSGLPSDRFSAERTGGSVSTLTIQRTQQEDSAVYLCASSSFYRAGNGYTFGSGTRLTVV.

The CDR3 sequence: CASSLAIAGLTEAFF. CDR3 sequence (DNA): TGTGCCAGCAGCTTGGCCATAGCAGGGCTCACTGAAGCTTTCTTT. The chain uses TRBV5-5 and TRBJ1-1, with D possibly being TRBD1 (5 bases). With 0 bases removed from V and 4 bases from J, the gap between germline ends came to 13 bases. This CDR3 region has 15 residues. CDR1 and CDR2 from the germline V gene are SGHKS and YYEKEE (reference sequence).

In this sample, this clone turned up a few times. The V and J genes are TRBV6-6 and TRBJ2-3, with 9 bases fitting TRBD2. From germline, CDR1 is MNHNY and CDR2 SVGAGI (reference sequence). There are 16 residues in the CDR3. Trimming at V came to 2 bases and at J to 8 bases, leaving 11 bases not matched to a gene. CDR3 sequence: CASSYPSSGGGGTQYF. CDR3 nucleotides: TGTGCCAGCAGTTACCCCTCGAGTGGCGGGGGGGGTACGCAGTATTTT.

This clone was counted once. This sequence joins TRBV28 and TRBJ2-1; D is perhaps TRBD1 or TRBD2 (5 bases each). The CDR3 totals 14 residues. V was clipped by 8 bases and J by 6 bases, with 17 bases between them. Germline lookup yields CDR1 MDHEN and CDR2 SYDVKM. CDR3 sequence: CASSDPGRRNEQFF. CDR3 bases: TGTGCCAGCTCCGATCCGGGACGGCGCAATGAGCAGTTCTTC.

The V and J genes are TRBV7-8 and TRBJ2-1; possible D gene TRBD2, 7 bases. V lost 4 bases and J lost 7, with 11 bases in between. Germline values: CDR1 SGHVS, CDR2 FQNEAQ. The CDR3 is 13 amino acids. CDR3 coding DNA: TGTGCCAGCAGCTCAAGGGGGGGAAATGAGCAGTTCTTC. Amino acids: CASSSRGGNEQFF. The entire variable domain, with the rest obtained from reference TRBV7-8 and TRBJ2-1, is as follows: GAGVSQSPRYKVAKRGQDVALRCDPISGHVSLFWYQQALGQGPEFLTYFQNEAQLDKSGLPSDRFFAERPEGSVSTLKIQRTQQEDSAVYLCASSSRGGNEQFFGPGTRLTVL.

The V and J genes are TRBV5-1 and TRBJ1-1; D gene uncertain. This CDR3 region has 14 residues. With 2 bases removed from V and 1 base from J, the gap between germline ends came to 9 bases. Germline V gene sequence: CDR1 SGHRS, CDR2 YFSETQ. CDR3 DNA sequence: TGCGCCAGCAGCTTACGGGCAGAGAACACTGAAGCTTTCTTT. Residues: CASSLRAENTEAFF.

In this sample, this clone turned up a few times. This chain uses TRBV19 with TRBJ2-7; tentatively, D is TRBD2 (5 bases). V dropped 7 bases and J dropped 0 bases, with 10 bases sitting between them. The CDR3 is 13 residues long. CDR1 and CDR2 (germline): LNHDA, SQIVND (reference sequence). CDR3 in amino acids: CASKRESSYEQYF. In DNA, the CDR3 is TGTGCCAGTAAAAGGGAGAGCTCCTACGAGCAGTACTTC.

This rearrangement joins TRBV9 to TRBJ2-1, with D uncertain. The germline CDR1 and CDR2 sequences are SGDLS and YYNGEE. This CDR3 comprises 12 residues. Trimming shortened V by 5 bases and J by 9 bases, and 12 bases separated the two germline ends. Here the CDR3 DNA reads TGTGCCAGCAGTGGCCCCGGCGGTGAGCAGTTCTTC. Translating it yields CASSGPGGEQFF.